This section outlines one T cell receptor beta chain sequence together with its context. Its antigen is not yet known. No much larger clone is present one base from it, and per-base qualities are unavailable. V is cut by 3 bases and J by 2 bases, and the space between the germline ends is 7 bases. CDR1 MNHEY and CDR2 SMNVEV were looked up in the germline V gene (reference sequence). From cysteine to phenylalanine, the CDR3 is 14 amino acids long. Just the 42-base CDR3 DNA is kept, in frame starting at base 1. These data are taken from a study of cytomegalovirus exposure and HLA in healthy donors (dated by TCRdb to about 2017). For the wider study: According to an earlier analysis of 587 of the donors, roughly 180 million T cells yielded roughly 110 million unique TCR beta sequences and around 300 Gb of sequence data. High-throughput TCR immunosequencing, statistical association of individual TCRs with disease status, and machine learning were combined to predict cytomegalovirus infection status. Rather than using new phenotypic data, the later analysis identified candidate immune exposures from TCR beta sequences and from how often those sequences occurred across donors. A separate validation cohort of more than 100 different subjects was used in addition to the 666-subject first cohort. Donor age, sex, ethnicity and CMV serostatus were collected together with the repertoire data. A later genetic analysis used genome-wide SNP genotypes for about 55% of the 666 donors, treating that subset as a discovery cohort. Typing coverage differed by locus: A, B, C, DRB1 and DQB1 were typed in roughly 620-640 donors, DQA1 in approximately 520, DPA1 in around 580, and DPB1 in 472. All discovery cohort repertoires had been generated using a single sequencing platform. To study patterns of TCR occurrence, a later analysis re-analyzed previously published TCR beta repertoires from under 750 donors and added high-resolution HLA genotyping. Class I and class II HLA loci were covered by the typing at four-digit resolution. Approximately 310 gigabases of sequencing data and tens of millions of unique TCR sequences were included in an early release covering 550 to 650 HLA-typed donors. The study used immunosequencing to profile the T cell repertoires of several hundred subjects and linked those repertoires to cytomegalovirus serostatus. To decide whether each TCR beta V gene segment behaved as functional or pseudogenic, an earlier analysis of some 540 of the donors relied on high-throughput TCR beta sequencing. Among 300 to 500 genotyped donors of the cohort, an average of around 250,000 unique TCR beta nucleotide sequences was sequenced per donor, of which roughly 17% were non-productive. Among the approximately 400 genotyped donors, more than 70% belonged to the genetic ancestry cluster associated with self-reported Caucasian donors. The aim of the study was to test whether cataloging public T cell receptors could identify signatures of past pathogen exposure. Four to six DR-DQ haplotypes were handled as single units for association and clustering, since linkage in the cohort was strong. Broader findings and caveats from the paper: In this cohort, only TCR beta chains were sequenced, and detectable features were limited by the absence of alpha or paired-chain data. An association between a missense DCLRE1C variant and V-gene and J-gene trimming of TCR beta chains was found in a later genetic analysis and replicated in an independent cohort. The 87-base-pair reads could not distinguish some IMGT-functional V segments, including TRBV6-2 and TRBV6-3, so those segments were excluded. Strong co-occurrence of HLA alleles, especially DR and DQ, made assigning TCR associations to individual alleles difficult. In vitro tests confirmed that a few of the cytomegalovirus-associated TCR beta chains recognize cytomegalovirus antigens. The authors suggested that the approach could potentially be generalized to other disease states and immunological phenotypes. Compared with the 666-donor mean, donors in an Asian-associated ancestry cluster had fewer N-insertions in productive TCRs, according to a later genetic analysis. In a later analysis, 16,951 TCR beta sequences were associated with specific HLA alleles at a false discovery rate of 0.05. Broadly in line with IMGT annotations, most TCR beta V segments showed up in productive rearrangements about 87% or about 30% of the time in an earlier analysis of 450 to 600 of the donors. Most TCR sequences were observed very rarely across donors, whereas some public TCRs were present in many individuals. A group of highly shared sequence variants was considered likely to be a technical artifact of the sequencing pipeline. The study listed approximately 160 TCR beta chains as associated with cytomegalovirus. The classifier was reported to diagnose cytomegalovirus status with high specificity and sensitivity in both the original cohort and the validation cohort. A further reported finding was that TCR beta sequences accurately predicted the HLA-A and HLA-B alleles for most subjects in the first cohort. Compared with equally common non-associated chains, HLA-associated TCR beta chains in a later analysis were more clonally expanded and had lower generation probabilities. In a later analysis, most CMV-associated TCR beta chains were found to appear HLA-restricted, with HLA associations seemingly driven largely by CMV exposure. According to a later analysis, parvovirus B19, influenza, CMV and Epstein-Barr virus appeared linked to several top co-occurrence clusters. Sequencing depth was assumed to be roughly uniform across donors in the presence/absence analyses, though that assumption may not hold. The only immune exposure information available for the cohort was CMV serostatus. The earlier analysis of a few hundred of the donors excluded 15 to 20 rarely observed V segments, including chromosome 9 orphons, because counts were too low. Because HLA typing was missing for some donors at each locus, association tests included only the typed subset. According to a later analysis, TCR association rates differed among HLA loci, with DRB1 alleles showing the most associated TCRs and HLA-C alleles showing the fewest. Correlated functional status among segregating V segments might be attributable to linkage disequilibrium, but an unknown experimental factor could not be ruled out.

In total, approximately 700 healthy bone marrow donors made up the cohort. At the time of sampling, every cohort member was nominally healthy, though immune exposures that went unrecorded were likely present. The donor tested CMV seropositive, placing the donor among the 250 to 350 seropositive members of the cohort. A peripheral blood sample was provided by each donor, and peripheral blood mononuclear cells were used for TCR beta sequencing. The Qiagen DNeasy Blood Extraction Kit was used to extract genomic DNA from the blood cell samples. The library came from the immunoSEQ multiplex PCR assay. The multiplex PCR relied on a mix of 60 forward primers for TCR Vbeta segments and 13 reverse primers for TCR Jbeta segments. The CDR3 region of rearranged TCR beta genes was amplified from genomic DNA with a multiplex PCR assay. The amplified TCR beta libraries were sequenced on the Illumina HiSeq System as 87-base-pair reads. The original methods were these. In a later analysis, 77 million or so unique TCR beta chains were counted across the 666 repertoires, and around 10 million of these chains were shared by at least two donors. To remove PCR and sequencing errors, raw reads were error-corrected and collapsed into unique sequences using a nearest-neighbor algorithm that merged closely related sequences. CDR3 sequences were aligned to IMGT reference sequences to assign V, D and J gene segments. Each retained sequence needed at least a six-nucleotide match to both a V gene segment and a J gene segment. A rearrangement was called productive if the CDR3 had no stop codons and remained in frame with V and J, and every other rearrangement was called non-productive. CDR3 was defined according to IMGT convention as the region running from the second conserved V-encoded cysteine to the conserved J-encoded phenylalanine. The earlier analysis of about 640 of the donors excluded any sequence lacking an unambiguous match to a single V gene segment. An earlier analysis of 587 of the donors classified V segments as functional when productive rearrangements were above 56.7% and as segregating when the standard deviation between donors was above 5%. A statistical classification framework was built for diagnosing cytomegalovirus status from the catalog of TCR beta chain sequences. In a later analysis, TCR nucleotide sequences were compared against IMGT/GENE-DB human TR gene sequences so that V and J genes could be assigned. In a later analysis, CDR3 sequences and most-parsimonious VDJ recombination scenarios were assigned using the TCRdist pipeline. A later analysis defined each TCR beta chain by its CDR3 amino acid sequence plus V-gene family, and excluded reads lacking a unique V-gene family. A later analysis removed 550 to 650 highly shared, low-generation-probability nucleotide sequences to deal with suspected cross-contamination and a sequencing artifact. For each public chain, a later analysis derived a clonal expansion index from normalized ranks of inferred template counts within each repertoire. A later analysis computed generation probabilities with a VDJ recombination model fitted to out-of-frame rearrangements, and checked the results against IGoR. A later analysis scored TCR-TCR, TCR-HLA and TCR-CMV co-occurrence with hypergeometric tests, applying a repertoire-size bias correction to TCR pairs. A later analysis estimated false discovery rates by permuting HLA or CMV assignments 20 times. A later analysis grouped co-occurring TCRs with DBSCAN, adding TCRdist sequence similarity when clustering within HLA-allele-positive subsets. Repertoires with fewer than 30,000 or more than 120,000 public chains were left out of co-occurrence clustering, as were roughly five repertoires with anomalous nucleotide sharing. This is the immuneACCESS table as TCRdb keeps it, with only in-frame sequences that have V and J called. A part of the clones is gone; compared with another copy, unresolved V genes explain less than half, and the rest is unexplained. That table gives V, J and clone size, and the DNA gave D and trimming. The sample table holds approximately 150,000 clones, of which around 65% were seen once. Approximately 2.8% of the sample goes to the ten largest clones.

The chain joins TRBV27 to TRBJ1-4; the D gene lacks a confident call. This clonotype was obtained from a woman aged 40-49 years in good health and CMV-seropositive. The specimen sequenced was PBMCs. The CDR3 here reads CASSLAGTNEKLFF. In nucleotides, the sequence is TGTGCCAGCAGTTTGGCGGGCACTAATGAAAAACTGTTTTTT.